Given below is one T cell receptor (beta chain) in context. The antigen it recognizes is unknown. Base qualities are not at hand, and no much larger clone is one base apart. The time point tag for this specimen amounts to: baseline before first vaccination. Vaccinee samples came from UK trials COV001 and COV002, including a single-blind randomized controlled phase 2/3 trial of AZD1222 (ChAdOx1 nCoV-19) in healthy adults. For TCRbeta chain sequencing, PBMC samples were collected from trial participants at day 0 and at day 28 after the second dose. The CDR3 regions of human TCRbeta chains were subjected to immunosequencing. The study's own analysis went as follows. TCRs in the repertoires were compared against a reference library of SARS-CoV-2-specific TCRs that had been generated with the MIRA antigen-specificity platform. Breadth was defined as the fraction of unique TCRs that were SARS-CoV-2-associated. Depth was defined as the fraction of total T cells that were SARS-CoV-2-associated. Using the MIRA data, each spike-specific TCR was assigned both to the spike region to which the TCR was reactive and to a CD4 or CD8 class. Log10-transformed breadth and depth values were compared by one-way ANOVA with Sidak's multiple comparisons tests. In its TCRdb copy, this immuneACCESS table keeps in-frame sequences only and misses some clones. Where compared with another copy, unresolved V genes explain less than half of these, and the others have no known cause. For V, J and clone size, that table is used; D and trimming come from the DNA. The sample table contains around 88,000 clones; only one count was recorded for roughly 87% of them. The top ten clonotypes cover 5.8% of the sample.

V was cut back by 1 base and J by 3 bases, leaving a gap of 13 bases between them. From the cysteine through the phenylalanine, the CDR3 covers 15 amino acids. The DNA shown is the 45-base CDR3, in frame from base 1. The germline V gene sets CDR1 to SGHDN and CDR2 to FVKESK. The sample comes from a study of T cell responses to AZD1222 COVID-19 vaccine (TCRdb year 2021). Background on the whole study: AZD1222 recipients whose second dose came at about 4 weeks and those whose second dose came at about 12 weeks were combined into one group, since spike-specific TCR depth and breadth did not differ between the two schedules. TCR sequencing was performed for 233 trial participants, of whom some 200 were given two doses of AZD1222 and around 26 were given two doses of MenACWY control vaccine. Enrollment into the trials was organized by age into subgroups of 18-55, 56-69 and 70-plus years, and those subgroups contained around 150, 28 and 57 TCR-sequenced participants, respectively.

Broad study findings and their caveats: CD4 TCRs associated with the vaccine covered the entire spike protein, and the dominant responses were in regions 160-218 and 743-854. In the small 56-69-year group, the increase in depth fell short of significance, most likely because of low power. Because no samples from the day 14 peak response were available, repertoires could be characterized only after the peak T cell response. Most participants were white British and females outnumbered males, and the authors suggested that clonal diversity may have been underestimated. Nearly half of unique spike-specific TCRs reportedly recognized epitopes outside regions mutated in the B.1.351 and B.1.1.7 variants. A significant rise in spike-specific TCR breadth and depth was observed after two AZD1222 doses relative to day 0 and relative to MenACWY recipients. Conclusions about previously exposed vaccinees are limited, since just five or six AZD1222 recipients were seropositive for SARS-CoV-2 at baseline.

Recombination connected TRBV14 to TRBJ2-7; the D gene is perhaps TRBD1 or TRBD2, each of them matching over 7 bases. This TCR was sampled from an adult in good health. The source was peripheral blood, collected on day 0 of AZD1222 vaccination. The DNA is as follows: TGTGCCAGCAGCCAAGCAGGGGGGGGAAACTACGAGCAGTACTTC. This encodes CASSQAGGGNYEQYF.